The rows below give T cell receptor beta chains drawn from one sample of a study of blood T cell repertoires in COVID-19. Assay: immunoSEQ multiplex PCR; the TCRdb copy retains only in-frame clones and omits some. This table holds almost 100,000 clones, around 86% found once. The material sequenced was peripheral blood. Receptor source: a man in his fifties or sixties with acute or convalescent COVID-19. Each CDR3 is given with its conserved first and last residue. A D gene is named only where the DNA matches it firmly.

j_call,v_call,d_call,cdr3_aa
TRBJ2-5,TRBV7-9,NA,CASSSKRQVTEETQYF
TRBJ2-7,TRBV10-3,TRBD1,CATLPGTGLTYEQYF
TRBJ1-3,TRBV18,NA,CASSYDWRSPRNTIYF
TRBJ1-5,TRBV2,NA,CASSGYLTGGGSNQPQHF
TRBJ2-1,TRBV6-4,TRBD2,CASRGTSGNNEQFF
TRBJ1-1,TRBV2,NA,CASSGLMNTEAFF
TRBJ2-2,TRBV11-2,TRBD1,CASSLRDRRNTGELFF
TRBJ2-3,TRBV19,TRBD2,CASTAGEIDTQYF
TRBJ1-1,TRBV7-2,NA,CASGRPAKNTEAFF
TRBJ2-7,TRBV11-2,TRBD1,CASSSSGTGRYEQYF
TRBJ1-4,TRBV7-8,NA,CASRLNPSWNEKLFF
TRBJ1-5,TRBV19,TRBD1,CASSITGDDQPQHF
TRBJ2-3,TRBV11-3,TRBD2,CASSLYSGRLQDTQYF
TRBJ2-2,TRBV3-1/TRBV3-2,TRBD1,CASSQPGTGHGELFF
TRBJ2-2,TRBV18,TRBD2,CASSPLLAANTGELFF
TRBJ1-4,TRBV5-5,NA,CASSSMTATNEKLFF
TRBJ2-2,TRBV25-1,NA,CASTQGPTGELFF
TRBJ2-3,TRBV5-1,NA,CASSNQQGDTQYF
TRBJ2-1,TRBV7-8,TRBD2,CASSRLAGWNEQFF
TRBJ2-7,TRBV29-1,NA,CSVEKGAYEQYF
TRBJ2-5,TRBV27,TRBD2,CASSLLAGQTQYF
TRBJ1-3,TRBV7-9,TRBD1,CASSFDRGDTIYF
TRBJ1-6,TRBV18,NA,CASGSAPRDSPLHF
TRBJ1-1,TRBV12-5,NA,CASGSGTRVAEAFF